The entry below describes one TCR beta chain. This clone was seen a handful of times. The specificity of this receptor is unknown. No base quality values were provided; no much bigger clone lies one nucleotide off. The library was prepared using the immunoSEQ multiplex PCR assay. A mixture of 60 forward primers for TCR Vbeta segments and 13 reverse primers for TCR Jbeta segments was used in the multiplex PCR. The CDR3 region of rearranged TCR beta genes was amplified from genomic DNA by a multiplex PCR assay. Amplified TCR beta libraries were sequenced as 87-base-pair reads on the Illumina HiSeq System. The paper's processing steps were these. A later analysis tallied 75 million to 85 million unique TCR beta chains across the 600 to 700 repertoires, and roughly 11 million of those chains were shared by two or more donors. Raw reads were error-corrected and collapsed into unique sequences by a nearest-neighbor algorithm in which closely related sequences were merged to remove PCR and sequencing errors. To assign V, D and J gene segments, CDR3 sequences were aligned to IMGT reference sequences. For a sequence to be retained, a match of at least six nucleotides to both a V gene segment and a J gene segment was required. A rearrangement counted as productive if the CDR3 had no stop codons and remained in frame with V and J, and every other rearrangement counted as non-productive. CDR3 was defined by IMGT convention, running from the second conserved V-encoded cysteine to the conserved J-encoded phenylalanine. The earlier analysis of 587 of the donors excluded any sequence lacking an unambiguous match to a single V gene segment. In an earlier analysis of roughly 500 of the donors, V segments were called functional above 56.7% productive rearrangements and were called segregating when the between-donor standard deviation exceeded 5%. To diagnose cytomegalovirus status from the catalog of TCR beta chain sequences, a statistical classification framework was built. A later analysis assigned V and J genes by comparing TCR nucleotide sequences with IMGT/GENE-DB human TR gene sequences. A later analysis assigned CDR3 sequences and most-parsimonious VDJ recombination scenarios with the TCRdist pipeline. In a later analysis, each TCR beta chain was defined by its CDR3 amino acid sequence together with its V-gene family, and reads lacking a unique V-gene family were excluded. A later analysis removed over 500 highly shared, low-generation-probability nucleotide sequences to deal with suspected cross-contamination and a sequencing artifact. In a later analysis, a clonal expansion index was calculated for each public chain from normalized within-repertoire ranks of inferred template counts. A later analysis computed generation probabilities with a VDJ recombination model fitted to out-of-frame rearrangements, and checked the results against IGoR. Hypergeometric tests were used in a later analysis to score TCR-TCR, TCR-HLA and TCR-CMV co-occurrence, with a repertoire-size bias correction applied to the TCR pairs. In a later analysis, false discovery rates were estimated by permuting HLA or CMV assignments 20 times. In a later analysis, co-occurring TCRs were grouped with DBSCAN, and TCRdist sequence similarity was added when clustering was performed within HLA-allele-positive subsets. Co-occurrence clustering excluded repertoires with fewer than 30,000 or more than 120,000 public chains, plus five with anomalous nucleotide sharing. Sourced from immuneACCESS, this table was stored by TCRdb with only in-frame sequences that have V and J called. A share of the clones is absent; for the studies checked, an unresolved V gene accounts for under half, and the remainder has no known explanation. Clonal size and the V and J genes are those of that table, whereas D and trimming came from the DNA. Present in this sample are 210,000 or so clones, approximately 80% of which were seen just once. The top ten clonotypes cover around 15% of the sample.

The CDR3, cysteine through phenylalanine, is 13 amino acids long. Of all the DNA, just the CDR3 is kept, 39 bases in frame from base 1. Sequences MNHNS (CDR1) and SASEGT (CDR2) are obtained from the germline V gene. Trimming takes 9 bases off V and 7 bases off J; junction bases not matched to a gene: 3. The cohort was made up of 666 healthy bone marrow donors. All cohort members were sampled while nominally healthy, although unrecorded immune exposures were likely present. The donor was CMV seronegative and belonged to the group of 320 or so seronegative cohort members. A peripheral blood sample was provided by each donor, and peripheral blood mononuclear cells were used for TCR beta sequencing. The Qiagen DNeasy Blood Extraction Kit was used to extract genomic DNA from the blood cell samples. This entry comes from a study of cytomegalovirus exposure and HLA in healthy donors (dated by TCRdb to between 2016 and 2019). Notes on the research overall: An earlier analysis of a few hundred of the donors reported 276 Gb of sequence data and 90 million to 120 million unique TCR beta sequences obtained from approximately 180 million T cells. An early release that covered about 640 HLA-typed donors contained around 300 gigabases of sequencing data and some 87 million unique TCR sequences. Among the roughly 380 genotyped donors, more than 70% belonged to the genetic ancestry cluster associated with self-reported Caucasian donors. The study aimed to test whether cataloging public T cell receptors could reveal signatures of past pathogen exposure. The study used immunosequencing to profile the T cell repertoires of some 600 subjects and linked those repertoires to cytomegalovirus serostatus. In addition to the first cohort of several hundred subjects, a separate validation cohort of over 90 different subjects was used. To predict cytomegalovirus infection status, the study brought together high-throughput TCR immunosequencing, statistical association of individual TCRs with disease status, and machine learning. A later analysis re-examined previously published TCR beta repertoires from hundreds of donors and added high-resolution HLA genotyping to investigate patterns of TCR occurrence. Rather than drawing on any new phenotypic data, the later analysis identified candidate immune exposures from TCR beta sequences and the way those sequences occurred across donors. To decide whether each TCR beta V gene segment behaved as functional or pseudogenic, an earlier analysis of some 580 of the donors relied on high-throughput TCR beta sequencing. Donor age, sex, ethnicity and CMV serostatus were compiled together with the repertoire data. A later genetic analysis took genome-wide SNP genotypes for about three fifths of the roughly 670 donors and used that subset as a discovery cohort. Every repertoire in the discovery cohort had been generated on one and the same sequencing platform. HLA typing included class I and class II loci at four-digit resolution. The number of typed donors differed by locus: roughly 620-630 for A, B, C, DRB1 and DQB1; some 540 for DQA1; approximately 600 for DPA1; and about 470 for DPB1. Four or five DR-DQ haplotypes were treated as single units for association and clustering because of strong linkage in the cohort. Among almost 400 genotyped donors of the cohort, an average of 235,054 unique TCR beta nucleotide sequences were sequenced per donor, around 20% of them non-productive. Paper-wide results and their limitations: In an earlier analysis of some 640 of the donors, most TCR beta V segments were observed in productive rearrangements about 87% or about 30% of the time, broadly matching IMGT annotations. For the cohort, immune exposure information was limited to CMV serostatus. The 87-base-pair reads could not distinguish some IMGT-functional V segments, including TRBV6-2 and TRBV6-3, so those segments were excluded. In a later analysis, 15,000 to 20,000 TCR beta sequences were associated with specific HLA alleles at a false discovery rate of 0.05. In a later analysis, TCR association rates were found to vary across HLA loci, with the most associated TCRs seen for DRB1 alleles and the fewest for HLA-C alleles. Most TCR sequences were seen in very few donors, while some public TCRs were found in many individuals. A later analysis found that HLA-associated TCR beta chains were more clonally expanded and had lower generation probabilities than equally common non-associated chains. An association between a missense DCLRE1C variant and V-gene and J-gene trimming of TCR beta chains was found in a later genetic analysis and replicated in an independent cohort. It was suggested by the authors that the approach could potentially be generalized to other disease states and immunological phenotypes. In both the original and validation cohorts, the classifier was reported to diagnose cytomegalovirus status with high specificity and sensitivity. Strong co-occurrence of HLA alleles, especially DR and DQ, made assigning TCR associations to individual alleles difficult. A further reported finding was that TCR beta sequences accurately predicted the HLA-A and HLA-B alleles for most subjects in the first cohort. Three of the identified cytomegalovirus-associated TCR beta chains were confirmed in vitro to be specific for cytomegalovirus antigens. A group of highly shared sequence variants was considered likely to be a technical artifact of the sequencing pipeline. Roughly uniform sequencing depth across donors was assumed in presence/absence analyses, although this assumption may not hold. Linkage disequilibrium might explain the correlated functional status among segregating V segments, but an unknown experimental factor could not be excluded. The earlier analysis of almost 600 of the donors excluded approximately 17 rarely observed V segments, including chromosome 9 orphons, because counts were too low. A later genetic analysis reported fewer N-insertions in productive TCRs among donors in an Asian-associated ancestry cluster than the approximately 670-donor mean. In the study, about 150 TCR beta chains were listed as associated with cytomegalovirus. In a later analysis, most CMV-associated TCR beta chains were found to appear HLA-restricted, with HLA associations seemingly driven largely by CMV exposure. Several of the top co-occurrence clusters appeared to be linked to parvovirus B19, influenza, CMV and Epstein-Barr virus, according to a later analysis. The cohort was sequenced for TCR beta chains only, and without alpha or paired-chain data the features that could be detected were limited. Because HLA typing was missing for some donors at each locus, association tests included only the typed subset.

Sequencing input: PBMCs. This sequence uses TRBV6-1 and TRBJ1-6; 10 of the junction bases match TRBD1. The clonotype comes from a man in his forties in good health and CMV-seronegative. The CDR3 region has the sequence CASGQGGNSPLHF. The nucleotide sequence reads TGTGCCAGTGGACAGGGGGGGAATTCACCCCTCCACTTT.